Listed below are T cell receptor beta chains from one sample, sequenced in a study of blood T cells in healthy people across ages. TCRdb ran MiXCR on the 5' RACE reads and lists one entry per CDR3 protein. The top ten clones hold just under 9% of a sample with almost 550,000 distinct CDR3 sequences, around 24% of them seen once. This sample was also put to use in a study of T cells of mothers and their children.

Sequencing was done on a sample of blood. These receptors all stem from a boy aged 5-17 years in good health. Each CDR3 is given with its conserved first and last residue.

V | CDR3
TRBV6-2/TRBV6-3 | CASSLQRYEQYF
TRBV27 | CASSPHGRVEETQYF
TRBV5-1 | CASSPGGRDYGYTF
TRBV28 | CASSLASGGSGANVLTF
TRBV7-9 | CASSLGGVADTQYF
TRBV3-1 | CASSQEGKGKPEAFF
TRBV7-3 | CASSLTGLDIETQYF
TRBV28 | CASSYGTARLAFF
TRBV28 | CASSKRDRGAEQYF
TRBV2 | CAGRTGDSYEQYF
TRBV19 | CASTEMDRGNQPQHF
TRBV7-2 | CASSLGPYYEQFF